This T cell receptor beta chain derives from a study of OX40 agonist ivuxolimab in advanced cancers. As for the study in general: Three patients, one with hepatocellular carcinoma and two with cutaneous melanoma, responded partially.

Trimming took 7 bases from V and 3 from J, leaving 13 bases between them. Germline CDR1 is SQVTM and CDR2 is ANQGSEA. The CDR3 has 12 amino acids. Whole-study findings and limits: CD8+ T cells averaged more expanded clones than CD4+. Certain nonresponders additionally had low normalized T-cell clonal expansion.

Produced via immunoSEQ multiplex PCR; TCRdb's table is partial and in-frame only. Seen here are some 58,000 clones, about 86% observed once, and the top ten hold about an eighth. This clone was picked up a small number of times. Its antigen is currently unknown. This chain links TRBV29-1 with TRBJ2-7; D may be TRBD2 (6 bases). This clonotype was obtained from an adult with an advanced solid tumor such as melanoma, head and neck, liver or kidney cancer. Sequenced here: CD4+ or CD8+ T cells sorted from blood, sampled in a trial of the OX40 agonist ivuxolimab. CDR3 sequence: CSATGTYYEQYF. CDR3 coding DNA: TGCAGCGCCACCGGGACTTACTACGAGCAGTACTTC.